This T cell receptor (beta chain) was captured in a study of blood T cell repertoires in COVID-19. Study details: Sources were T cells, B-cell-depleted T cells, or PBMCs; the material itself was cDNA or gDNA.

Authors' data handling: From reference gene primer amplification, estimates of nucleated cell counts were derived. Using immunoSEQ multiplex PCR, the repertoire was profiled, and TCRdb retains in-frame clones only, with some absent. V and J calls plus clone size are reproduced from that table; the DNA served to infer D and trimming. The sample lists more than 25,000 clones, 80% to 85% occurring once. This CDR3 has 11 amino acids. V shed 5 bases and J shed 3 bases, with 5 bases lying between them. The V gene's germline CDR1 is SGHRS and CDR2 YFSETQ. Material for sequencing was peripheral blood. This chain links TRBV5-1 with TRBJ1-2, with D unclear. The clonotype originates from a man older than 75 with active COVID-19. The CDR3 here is CASSRDYGYTF. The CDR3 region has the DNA TGCGCCAGCAGTCGAGACTATGGCTACACCTTC.